This passage covers 13 T cell receptor beta chains from one sample sequenced in a study of T cell changes during pregnancy in multiple sclerosis. Clones were read by immunoSEQ multiplex PCR, and TCRdb kept only the in-frame ones, dropping some. Among over 60,000 clones, about 89% were seen once, and the ten largest hold roughly 2.5%. This sample comprised peripheral blood, obtained in the first trimester of pregnancy. The receptor source for this set is a female donor with multiple sclerosis, enrolled in a pregnancy study.

The chain is built from TRBV15 and TRBJ1-1; possibly TRBD1 for D (5 bases). Germline V CDR1 and CDR2: LNHNV, YYDKDF (reference sequence). The CDR3 loop spans 15 amino acids. V dropped 4 bases and J dropped 1 base, with 13 bases sitting between them. Written as DNA, the CDR3 is TGTGCCACCAGCATCTGGCAGGGATGGAACACTGAAGCTTTCTTT. It yields the protein CATSIWQGWNTEAFF.

CDR3 loop: CASSRQNGQETQYF. For the CDR3, the DNA is TGTGCCAGCTCCCGACAGAACGGCCAAGAGACCCAGTACTTC. This chain connects TRBV18 to TRBJ2-5, with D perhaps matching TRBD1 (5 bases). This CDR3 region has 14 residues. The germline V gene encodes CDR1 KGHSH and CDR2 LQKENI. The V end was cut by 6 bases, the J end by 1 base, with 12 bases between. Combining the CDR3 with reference TRBV18 and TRBJ2-5 gives the whole variable domain NAGVMQNPRHLVRRRGQEARLRCSPMKGHSHVYWYRQLPEEGLKFMVYLQKENIIDESGMPKERFSAEFPKEGPSILRIQQVVRGDSAAYFCASSRQNGQETQYFGPGTRLLVL.

This chain joins TRBV7-9 and TRBJ2-3, with 12 bases aligning to TRBD2. Germline-derived CDR1 and CDR2 are SEHNR and FQNEAQ (reference sequence). Germline trimming cut 8 bases from V and 4 bases from J; bases unmatched to any gene: 7. The CDR3 length is 15 residues. The DNA of the CDR3 is TGTGCCAGCGGCGTTCTAGCGGGGGGGCCAGATACGCAGTATTTT. Encoded protein: CASGVLAGGPDTQYF.

V and J are TRBV19 and TRBJ1-5; the match to TRBD1 covers 7 bases. Per germline, CDR1 LNHDA and CDR2 SQIVND (reference sequence). There are 16 residues in the CDR3. The ends lost 4 bases at V and 0 bases at J; junction bases unmatched: 6. The CDR3 nucleotides are TGTGCCAGTAGTACACGACAGGGTGTTAGCAATCAGCCCCAGCATTTT. It specifies CASSTRQGVSNQPQHF.

This rearrangement joins TRBV5-1 to TRBJ1-2; possibly TRBD1 for D (5 bases). Germline V gene data show CDR1 as SGHRS and CDR2 as YFSETQ. The CDR3 runs to 13 residues. Trimming left V 0 bases short and J 8 bases short, with 11 bases between. CDR3 protein: CASSLGGGRGYTF. The CDR3 DNA follows: TGCGCCAGCAGCTTGGGGGGGGGAAGAGGCTACACCTTC.

The V gene is TRBV9, the J gene TRBJ2-5; the match to TRBD1 covers 8 bases. Germline V gives CDR1 SGDLS, CDR2 YYNGEE. The CDR3 is 14 amino acids. Trimming at V came to 4 bases and at J to 4 bases, leaving 6 bases not matched to a gene. DNA for the CDR3: TGTGCCAGCAGCCCGAGGACAGGGTCAGAGACCCAGTACTTC. Translating it yields CASSPRTGSETQYF.

The rearrangement links TRBV18 to TRBJ1-1; maybe TRBD1 (5 bases). CDR3 length: 13 amino acids. Trimming left V 3 bases short and J 4 bases short, with 9 bases between. Germline CDR1 and CDR2: KGHSH and LQKENI. CDR3 region: CASSPDRTTEAFF. CDR3 coding DNA: TGTGCCAGCTCACCCGACAGAACCACTGAAGCTTTCTTT.

The chain uses TRBV30 and TRBJ1-3; TRBD1 might be the D (6 bases). The CDR3 covers 15 residues. V was clipped by 5 bases and J by 0 bases, with 14 bases between them. Germline assignment: CDR1 GTSNPN and CDR2 SVGIG (reference sequence). Here the CDR3 DNA reads TGTGCCTGGCGTCGGCAGGGGAACTCTGGAAACACCATATATTTT. Translating gives CAWRRQGNSGNTIYF. Using reference TRBV30 and TRBJ1-3 for the parts outside the CDR3, the full variable domain is SQTIHQWPATLVQPVGSPLSLECTVEGTSNPNLYWYRQAAGRGLQLLFYSVGIGQISSEVPQNLSASRPQDRQFILSSKKLLLSDSGFYLCAWRRQGNSGNTIYFGEGSWLTVV.

The rearrangement joins TRBV27 to TRBJ2-1; 12 bases agree with TRBD1. Germline V CDR1 and CDR2: MNHEY, SMNVEV (reference sequence). The CDR3 totals 15 residues. V trimming: 3 bases; J trimming: 9 bases; junction bases outside the gene matches: 6. The CDR3 is CASSFGGTGGREQFF. For the CDR3, the DNA is TGTGCCAGCAGTTTTGGGGGGACAGGGGGCCGTGAGCAGTTCTTC.

The V and J genes are TRBV30 and TRBJ1-1; D gene unclear. Trimming took 2 bases from V and 8 from J, leaving 9 bases between them. The CDR3 contains 11 residues. In germline, CDR1 is GTSNPN, CDR2 SVGIG (reference sequence). CDR3 region: CAWSRPEEAFF. The CDR3 DNA reads as TGTGCCTGGAGTAGGCCGGAGGAAGCTTTCTTT.

The chain has TRBV9 and TRBJ2-7, with 9 bases identical to TRBD2. Looked up from germline, CDR1 is SGDLS and CDR2 is YYNGEE. The trim removed 0 bases at V and 4 bases at J, leaving 5 bases unmatched. The CDR3 has 15 amino acids. This CDR3 is CASSVDSGSPYEQYF. The CDR3 DNA follows: TGTGCCAGCAGCGTAGATAGCGGGAGTCCTTACGAGCAGTACTTC.

This sequence joins TRBV11-2 and TRBJ2-7; D is possibly TRBD1 (6 bases). This CDR3 region has 14 residues. Germline values: CDR1 SGHAT, CDR2 FQNNGV. The V end was cut by 5 bases, the J end by 5 bases, with 16 bases between. The CDR3 sequence is CASSRGQLRDEQYF. Here the CDR3 DNA reads TGTGCCAGCAGCCGCGGACAGCTCAGGGACGAGCAGTACTTC.

The chain recombines TRBV9 with TRBJ1-1; TRBD1 agrees at 10 bases. The CDR3 is 17 residues long. The J segment lost 4 bases and the V segment lost 0 bases, leaving 9 bases of the junction unmatched. The V gene's germline CDR1 is SGDLS and CDR2 YYNGEE. The CDR3 sequence: CASSVAGPTGGGTEAFF. For the CDR3, the DNA is TGTGCCAGCAGCGTAGCGGGCCCGACAGGGGGCGGCACTGAAGCTTTCTTT.